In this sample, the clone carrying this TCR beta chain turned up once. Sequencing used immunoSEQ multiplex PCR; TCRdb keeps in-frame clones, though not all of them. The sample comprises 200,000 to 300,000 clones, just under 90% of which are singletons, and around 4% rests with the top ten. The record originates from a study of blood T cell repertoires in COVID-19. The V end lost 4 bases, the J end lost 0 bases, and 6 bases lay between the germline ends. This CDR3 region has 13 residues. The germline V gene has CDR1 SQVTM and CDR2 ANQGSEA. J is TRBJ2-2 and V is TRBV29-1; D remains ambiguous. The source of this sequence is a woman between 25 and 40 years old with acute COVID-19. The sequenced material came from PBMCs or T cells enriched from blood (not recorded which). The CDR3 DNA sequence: TGCAGCGTTGTTCCAGCGAACACCGGGGAGCTGTTTTTT. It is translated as CSVVPANTGELFF.